The rows below give T cell receptor beta chains drawn from one sample of a study of blood T cell repertoires in COVID-19. Measured with immunoSEQ multiplex PCR; TCRdb has only the in-frame clones, and not every one. Of roughly 150,000 clones listed, approximately 91% are singletons. Sequencing used peripheral blood. The source of these receptors is a man between 18 and 29 years old with COVID-19, enrolled during active disease. Each CDR3 is given with its conserved first and last residue. Fields, in order: D gene, V gene, clone size, J gene, CDR3 protein, CDR3 DNA. The D gene is left open where the match is weak. Size tells how often a clone was seen (once, few, many) or the class of an expanded clone, and some rows leave it out.

.	TRBV3-1/TRBV3-2	.	TRBJ1-5	CASSQTSAGSNQPQHF	TGTGCCAGCAGCCAAACCTCGGCAGGGTCGAATCAGCCCCAGCATTTT
TRBD1	TRBV7-9	.	TRBJ1-1	CASSLSFGTVTEAFF	TGTGCCAGCAGCTTATCATTCGGGACAGTCACTGAAGCTTTCTTT
.	TRBV2	.	TRBJ1-2	CASSEQTGQGGYTF	TGTGCCAGCAGTGAGCAGACAGGACAAGGAGGCTACACCTTC
TRBD1	TRBV28	.	TRBJ1-2	CASSTITGGDYGYTF	TGTGCCAGCAGTACTATAACAGGGGGCGACTATGGCTACACCTTC
.	TRBV11-2	.	TRBJ1-2	CASSLVPGYTF	TGTGCCAGCAGCTTAGTCCCAGGTTACACCTTC
.	TRBV10-3	.	TRBJ2-1	CAISQGSDNEQFF	TGTGCCATCAGTCAGGGTTCTGACAATGAGCAGTTCTTC
TRBD2	TRBV28	.	TRBJ2-1	CASSFSRSSGRNYNEQFF	TGTGCCAGCAGTTTTAGTCGGTCTAGCGGGAGGAACTACAATGAGCAGTTCTTC
TRBD2	TRBV7-9	once	TRBJ2-7	CASSGPSIGGRWYEQYF	TGTGCCAGCAGCGGACCGTCGATTGGCGGGAGGTGGTACGAGCAGTACTTC
TRBD2	TRBV4-1	.	TRBJ2-1	CASSQPFDLAGEWINEQFF	TGCGCCAGCAGCCAACCCTTTGATTTAGCGGGAGAGTGGATCAATGAGCAGTTCTTC
.	TRBV11-2	once	TRBJ2-7	CASSPPMVAVHYEQYF	TGTGCCAGCAGCCCTCCCATGGTAGCGGTGCACTACGAGCAGTACTTC
TRBD1	TRBV6-2/TRBV6-3	.	TRBJ1-1	CASSDPGQMNTEAFF	TGTGCCAGCAGTGACCCGGGACAGATGAACACTGAAGCTTTCTTT
TRBD1	TRBV28	.	TRBJ2-7	CASSPPPGQRVPYEQYF	TGTGCCAGCAGCCCACCTCCGGGACAGAGGGTTCCGTACGAGCAGTACTTC
.	TRBV7-2	once	TRBJ2-7	CASSLAGGKTNYEQYF	TGTGCCAGCAGCTTAGCCGGGGGAAAAACGAACTACGAGCAGTACTTC
TRBD2	TRBV5-8	.	TRBJ2-3	CASSHHRESGREGRTDTQYF	TGTGCCAGCAGCCACCACCGGGAGAGCGGGAGAGAGGGGCGCACAGATACGCAGTATTTT
.	TRBV4-1	.	TRBJ1-1	CASSQDRTKNTEAFF	TGCGCCAGCAGCCAAGACCGGACAAAGAACACTGAAGCTTTCTTT